This entry concerns a single T cell receptor (beta chain). Per the original data handling: Counts of nucleated cells, estimated from reference gene primer amplification, were obtained. Assay: immunoSEQ multiplex PCR; the TCRdb copy retains only in-frame clones and omits some. Clone size and the V and J calls come from that table; the DNA yielded D and trimming. The sample has about 200,000 clones, 82% seen once. This sample was taken from a study of blood T cell repertoires in COVID-19. Overall study: Italy, Spain and the United States were the sources of the convalescent and acute COVID-19 samples.

CDR3 length: 17 amino acids. Germline values: CDR1 LGHNA, CDR2 YSLEER. Losses at the gene ends were 1 base for V and 7 bases for J; bases not matched to a gene: 6. Participant-reported clinical history was the basis for cohort assignment. Recovered participants had two consecutive negative NP/OP PCR tests, healthcare professional clearance, or symptom resolution. The sample consisted of PBMCs or T cells enriched from blood (not recorded which). The receptor comes from a man aged 35 to 55 who had recovered from COVID-19. This rearrangement joins TRBV4-3 to TRBJ2-1; 14 bases agree with TRBD2. The CDR3 nucleotides are TGCGCCAGCAGCCAAGGAGCCGGGACTAGCGGGAGAAATGAGCAGTTCTTC. Translating gives CASSQGAGTSGRNEQFF.